Each of the 18 T cell receptor beta chains below was sequenced from the same sample in a study of CD8+ T cells in alopecia areata. As for treatment: oral pan-JAK inhibitor, 5-10 mg twice daily. TCR sequencing used cDNA made by reverse transcription of extracted RNA. Sequencing was performed with immunoSEQ multiplex PCR; in TCRdb, only in-frame clones are kept and a portion is missing. The sample consists of approximately 170,000 clones, 60% of them appearing once. The specimen comprised CD4+ T cells sorted from blood, sampled at week 4, from a patient treated with tofacitinib. The receptor set was obtained from a human donor with alopecia areata.

The V and J genes are TRBV29-1 and TRBJ1-5; no reliable D call. Germline loops: CDR1 SQVTM, CDR2 ANQGSEA. Trimming removed 4 bases at V and 7 bases at J, with 14 bases between. This CDR3 spans 13 amino acids. The CDR3 spells CSVAPPRGQPQHF. Written as DNA, the CDR3 is TGCAGCGTTGCTCCCCCGCGGGGACAGCCCCAGCATTTT.

The chain carries TRBV2 and TRBJ2-1; 10 bases are a match to TRBD1. The germline V gene encodes CDR1 SNHLY and CDR2 FYNNEI. Trimming removed 7 bases from V and 2 bases from J; junction bases left unmatched: 2. This CDR3 is 14 amino acids long. The CDR3 DNA is TGTGCCAGCACCGGACAGGGGGCCTACAATGAGCAGTTCTTC. Translated: CASTGQGAYNEQFF.

V and J are TRBV9 and TRBJ2-5; possible D gene TRBD1, 6 bases. This CDR3 is 15 amino acids long. Trimming left V 4 bases short and J 2 bases short, with 15 bases between. The V gene's germline CDR1 is SGDLS and CDR2 YYNGEE. CDR3 nucleotides: TGTGCCAGCAGCCCTCTGGGGGCTCTACAAGAGACCCAGTACTTC. Translating it yields CASSPLGALQETQYF. Looking up the rest from reference TRBV9 and TRBJ2-5 gives the full variable domain: DSGVTQTPKHLITATGQRVTLRCSPRSGDLSVYWYQQSLDQGLQFLIQYYNGEERAKGNILERFSAQQFPDLHSELNLSSLELGDSALYFCASSPLGALQETQYFGPGTRLLVL.

This clone was observed a few times. This chain links TRBV7-6 with TRBJ2-7; no definite D call. V dropped 8 bases and J dropped 0 bases, with 11 bases sitting between them. The CDR3 spans 13 residues. In germline, CDR1 is SGHVS, CDR2 FNYEAQ. The CDR3 DNA reads TGTGCCAGCGGTCGGGCGACCTCCTACGAGCAGTACTTC. Its protein is CASGRATSYEQYF.

The chain combines TRBV30 with TRBJ2-1; 11 bases align to TRBD2. The V gene's germline CDR1 is GTSNPN and CDR2 SVGIG (reference sequence). V lost 0 bases and J lost 10; bases outside the gene matches: 8. The CDR3 loop spans 15 amino acids. The chain's CDR3 is CAWSVGLAGGMEQFF. CDR3 coding DNA: TGTGCCTGGAGTGTCGGGCTAGCGGGAGGAATGGAGCAGTTCTTC. Together with reference TRBV30 and TRBJ2-1, the CDR3 gives the full variable domain: SQTIHQWPATLVQPVGSPLSLECTVEGTSNPNLYWYRQAAGRGLQLLFYSVGIGQISSEVPQNLSASRPQDRQFILSSKKLLLSDSGFYLCAWSVGLAGGMEQFFGPGTRLTVL.

This rearrangement joins TRBV7-2 to TRBJ2-7; D uncertain. Germline CDR1 reads SGHTA; CDR2 reads FQGNSA. The CDR3 is 11 residues long. The V end lost 6 bases, the J end lost 3 bases, and 6 bases lay between the germline ends. In DNA, the CDR3 is TGTGCCAGCAGTGTTAACTACGAGCAGTACTTC. Its translation is CASSVNYEQYF. Looking up the rest from reference TRBV7-2 and TRBJ2-7 gives the full variable domain: GAGVSQSPSNKVTEKGKDVELRCDPISGHTALYWYRQSLGQGLEFLIYFQGNSAPDKSGLPSDRFSAERTGGSVSTLTIQRTQQEDSAVYLCASSVNYEQYFGPGTRLTVT.

The rearrangement joins TRBV7-2 to TRBJ2-1, with 9 bases aligning to TRBD1. This CDR3 region has 11 residues. Germline V gene data show CDR1 as SGHTA and CDR2 as FQGNSA. The V gene end was trimmed by 3 bases and the J gene end by 14 bases; junction bases not matched to a gene: 2. The CDR3 nucleotides are TGTGCCAGCAGCTTGGACAGGGGAGAGTTCTTC. This codes for CASSLDRGEFF.

On this clone: The same CDR3 is also encoded by other DNA sequences in this sample. The DNA of the CDR3 is TGTGCCTGGAGTGACGGGGATACGCAGTATTTT. This encodes CAWSDGDTQYF. J is TRBJ2-3 and V is TRBV30; D is unclear. The CDR3 covers 11 residues. Deletions cut 1 base from V and 6 bases from J, with 5 bases between. CDR1 and CDR2 (germline): GTSNPN, SVGIG (reference sequence).

V gene TRBV4-1 combines with J gene TRBJ2-1; the D call may be TRBD1 or TRBD2 (5 bases each). CDR1 is MGHRA, CDR2 YSYEKL, per germline. This CDR3 is built from 15 residues. Trimming pared 3 bases from V and 0 bases from J, leaving 9 bases between. DNA for the CDR3: TGCGCCAGCAGCCATGGGGGTAGCTCCTACAATGAGCAGTTCTTC. Its protein is CASSHGGSSYNEQFF.

This chain connects TRBV9 to TRBJ2-7; a weak D match, TRBD1 (6 bases). This CDR3 region has 14 residues. Trimming shortened V by 3 bases and J by 2 bases, and 12 bases separated the two germline ends. Looked up from germline, CDR1 is SGDLS and CDR2 is YYNGEE. The CDR3 loop is CASSGAQGPYEQYF. In nucleotides, the CDR3 is TGTGCCAGCAGCGGAGCACAGGGCCCCTACGAGCAGTACTTC.

The CDR3 spells CASSSPSGSGRVYEQYF. The CDR3 coding sequence is TGTGCCAGCAGTTCCCCCTCGGGTAGCGGGAGAGTCTACGAGCAGTACTTC. The J gene is TRBJ2-7, the V gene TRBV28; 9 nucleotides agree with TRBD2. Germline V CDR1 and CDR2: MDHEN, SYDVKM. Germline trimming cut 4 bases from V and 3 bases from J; bases unmatched to any gene: 13. The CDR3 sequence is 17 residues long.

In its sample, this clone was seen a few times. The chain recombines TRBV29-1 with TRBJ2-3, with 16 bases fitting TRBD2. This CDR3 spans 17 amino acids. V trimming: 7 bases; J trimming: 1 base; junction bases outside the gene matches: 8. Germline CDR1 SQVTM, CDR2 ANQGSEA. The CDR3 sequence: CSATGTSGRVGTDTQYF. The CDR3 bases are TGCAGCGCCACCGGGACTAGCGGGAGGGTCGGCACAGATACGCAGTATTTT.

The chain has TRBV5-1 and TRBJ2-5; 13 nucleotides agree with TRBD2. Germline CDR1 and CDR2: SGHRS and YFSETQ. This CDR3 has 16 residues. With V trimmed by 6 bases and J by 5 bases, 10 bases remained unmatched. This chain's CDR3 is CASMGLAGSLGETQYF. The CDR3 nucleotides are TGCGCCAGCATGGGACTAGCGGGATCCCTAGGGGAGACCCAGTACTTC.

The chain couples TRBV5-1 to TRBJ1-1; no firm D call. Trimming removed 4 bases at V and 1 base at J, with 11 bases between. This CDR3 is built from 14 residues. Germline values: CDR1 SGHRS, CDR2 YFSETQ. CDR3: CASSLPQRNTEAFF. CDR3 bases: TGCGCCAGCAGCCTGCCCCAGAGGAACACTGAAGCTTTCTTT.

This chain connects TRBV2 to TRBJ1-4, with D unclear. The CDR3 is made up of 14 amino acids. V lost 3 bases to trimming and J lost 9 bases, with 14 bases between them. Germline CDR1 SNHLY, CDR2 FYNNEI. This CDR3 reads CASSDGNRAQKLFF. The CDR3 bases are TGTGCCAGCAGTGATGGGAACCGGGCCCAAAAACTGTTTTTT.

Here the CDR3 reads CASSSEGQGVSTGELFF. As DNA, the CDR3 is TGTGCCAGCAGCTCAGAGGGACAGGGGGTGAGCACCGGGGAGCTGTTTTTT. This chain uses TRBV11-2 with TRBJ2-2; 11 nucleotides align to TRBD1. Germline V gene lookup returns CDR1 SGHAT and CDR2 FQNNGV. CDR3 length: 17 amino acids. The J segment lost 4 bases and the V segment lost 4 bases, leaving 8 bases of the junction unmatched.

This chain connects TRBV30 to TRBJ2-1; 10 bases match TRBD1. J gave up 2 bases and V 4 bases, and 8 bases lay outside the gene matches. Germline V gene sequence: CDR1 GTSNPN, CDR2 SVGIG (reference sequence). The CDR3 contains 16 residues. The CDR3 sequence: CAWNPGGTGAYNEQFF. In nucleotides, the CDR3 is TGTGCCTGGAACCCTGGGGGGACAGGGGCCTACAATGAGCAGTTCTTC.

The CDR3 spells CSVEGRNIQYF. Written as DNA, the CDR3 is TGCAGCGTTGAAGGGCGGAACATTCAGTACTTC. This chain uses TRBV29-1 with TRBJ2-4; D remains unclear. CDR3 length equals 11 residues. CDR1 is SQVTM, CDR2 ANQGSEA, per germline. V shed 1 base and J shed 7 bases, with 5 bases lying between them. The full variable domain, its missing parts supplied by reference TRBV29-1 and TRBJ2-4, is SAVISQKPSRDICQRGTSLTIQCQVDSQVTMMFWYRQQPGQSLTLIATANQGSEATYESGFVIDKFPISRPNLTFSTLTVSNMSPEDSSIYLCSVEGRNIQYFGAGTRLSVL.